Shown below are 2 T cell receptor beta chains from a single sample sequenced in a study of T-cell reconstitution after alpha-beta-depleted transplantation in children. Unique molecular identifiers were built into the TCRbeta library. Each CDR3 protein is one row after TCRdb ran MiXCR on the PCR reads. The repertoire holds around 130,000 distinct CDR3 sequences, with approximately 8.7% as singletons. Sequenced here: PBMCs, mostly from graft donor cells, sampled 180 days after TCRalphabeta/CD19-depleted stem cell transplant. These receptors all come from a girl less than two years old who had a stem cell transplant for combined immunodeficiency, so the T cells may come from the graft donor.

The V and J genes are TRBV6-5 and TRBJ2-3, with D possibly matching TRBD1 (6 bases). Germline V CDR1 and CDR2: MNHEY, SVGAGI. V was pared by 0 bases and J by 2 bases, with 12 bases between. CDR3 length equals 16 residues. The CDR3 DNA is TGTGCCAGCAGTTACTCGTGGACAGAAATCACAGATACGCAGTATTTT. Amino acids: CASSYSWTEITDTQYF.

This clonotype was observed a few times. V gene TRBV20-1 combines with J gene TRBJ2-5; possible D gene TRBD2, 5 bases. The CDR3 contains 15 residues. CDR1 and CDR2 from the germline V gene are DFQATT and SNEGSKA (reference sequence). V gave up 1 base and J gave up 5 bases, with 17 bases separating them. CDR3 DNA sequence: TGCAGTGCTAGAGTGCCCGCGGAGGTTGGCGAGACCCAGTACTTC. The encoded protein is CSARVPAEVGETQYF.